The sequence of this T cell receptor beta chain was determined in a study of blood T cell repertoires in COVID-19. The CDR3 loop spans 15 amino acids. J gave up 2 bases and V 5 bases, and 6 bases lay outside the gene matches. Looked up from germline, CDR1 is SGHTA and CDR2 is FQGNSA. Some clones are missing from TCRdb's copy, which holds only in-frame ones; the method was immunoSEQ multiplex PCR. The sample carries hundreds of thousands of clones, 88% recorded once. This chain uses TRBV7-2 with TRBJ1-5; 7 bases fit TRBD1. The source material was peripheral blood. The receptor's source is a woman in her 70s with COVID-19, enrolled during active disease. The CDR3 region has the DNA TGTGCCAGCAGCGGACAGGCAGGAGGCAATCAGCCCCAGCATTTT. Translating it yields CASSGQAGGNQPQHF.